This T cell receptor beta chain was profiled in a study of shared clonotypes between healthy human individuals. The study, taken as a whole, reports: Across subsets, estimated richness was generally greater for naive than for memory populations. Sharing across four donors was highest in naive CD4 (approximately 5%) and lowest in memory CD8 (around 0.4%).

Every subset had its genomic DNA shared out evenly among several immunoSEQ plates. Repertoires were generated with immunoSEQ multiplex PCR, while TCRdb's copy carries only in-frame clones and drops some. Of about 2.4 million clones listed, 93% are singletons. The CDR3 loop spans 15 amino acids. Germline V lookup: CDR1 KGHSH, CDR2 LQKENI. The germline V and J ends were trimmed by 0 bases and 3 bases, with 11 bases remaining between them. To note about this clone: Its target is not known.

This chain joins TRBV18 and TRBJ2-5; D uncertain. Sequenced material: naive CD4+ T cells from PBMCs. Indicated subset: CD45RA+ positively selected. The clonotype was recovered from a man aged 18 to 29 in good health. Some clones in this sample may be carry-over from other donors' samples. The DNA of the CDR3 is TGTGCCAGCTCACCACCAGTTTTACCAAAAGAGACCCAGTACTTC. Residues: CASSPPVLPKETQYF.